This T cell receptor beta chain emerged from a study of T cells in severe cutaneous drug reactions. CDR3 length: 15 amino acids. Germline V gene lookup returns CDR1 SGHTS and CDR2 YDEGEE. The iRepertoire multiplex PCR system with TCR subtype-specific primers built both bulk and single-cell libraries. Bulk TCR libraries started from roughly 100-500 ng RNA per sample. From the multiplex PCR reads, TCRdb lists one entry per CDR3 protein and no DNA. The data include approximately 5,500 distinct CDR3 sequences; the top ten clones carry approximately 15%. Sequenced patients had Stevens-Johnson syndrome or toxic epidermal necrolysis caused by carbamazepine.

The clonotype was recovered from a human donor with a severe cutaneous adverse drug reaction. V is TRBV5-8 and J is TRBJ2-1. The specimen was PBMCs. This CDR3 is CASRTLASSYNEQFF.